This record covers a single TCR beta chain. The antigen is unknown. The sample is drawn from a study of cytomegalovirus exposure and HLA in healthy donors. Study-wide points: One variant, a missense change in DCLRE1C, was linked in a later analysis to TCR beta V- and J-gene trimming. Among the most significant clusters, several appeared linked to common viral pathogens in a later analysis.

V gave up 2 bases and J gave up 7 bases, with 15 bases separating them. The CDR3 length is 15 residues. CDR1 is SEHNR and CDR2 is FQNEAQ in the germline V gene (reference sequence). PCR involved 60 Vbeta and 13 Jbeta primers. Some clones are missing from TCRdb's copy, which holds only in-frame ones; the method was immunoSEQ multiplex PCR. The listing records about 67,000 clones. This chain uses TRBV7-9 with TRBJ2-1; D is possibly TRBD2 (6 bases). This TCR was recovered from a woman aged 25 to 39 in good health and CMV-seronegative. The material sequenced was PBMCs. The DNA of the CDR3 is TGTGCCAGCAGCTTAAGCGGGCAGGAGGATAATGAGCAGTTCTTC. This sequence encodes CASSLSGQEDNEQFF.